A selection of T cell receptor beta chains follows, all from one sample in a study of sequential checkpoint blockade in melanoma. Assay: immunoSEQ multiplex PCR; the TCRdb copy retains only in-frame clones and omits some. The sample has around 34,000 clones, under 90% seen once; the top ten hold roughly 18%. The specimen comprised CD8+ T cells sorted from blood (inferred from file names), sampled from a patient given nivolumab and ipilimumab in sequence. The receptors were gathered from a human donor with melanoma. The CDR3 runs from the conserved cysteine through the conserved F or W. Fields, in order: J gene, V gene, clone size, CDR3 protein. Some rows have no size entry. The others give once, few or many, or a class for an expanded clone.

J gene: TRBJ2-1
V gene: TRBV28
clone size: .
CDR3 protein: CASSPFLLAGGINEQFF

J gene: TRBJ2-4
V gene: TRBV7-9
clone size: .
CDR3 protein: CASSLDRDQYF

J gene: TRBJ2-1
V gene: TRBV28
clone size: .
CDR3 protein: CASSLLANNEQFF

J gene: TRBJ1-4
V gene: TRBV4-3
clone size: .
CDR3 protein: CASSQLTATNEKLFF

J gene: TRBJ1-5
V gene: TRBV19
clone size: .
CDR3 protein: CASTFTGSVRSNQPQHF

J gene: TRBJ2-3
V gene: TRBV6-1
clone size: .
CDR3 protein: CASSRSGYTDTQYF

J gene: TRBJ2-1
V gene: TRBV30
clone size: .
CDR3 protein: CAWSVPSGGSYNEQFF

J gene: TRBJ2-1
V gene: TRBV7-9
clone size: .
CDR3 protein: CASSSRDRGIHEQFF

J gene: TRBJ2-1
V gene: TRBV27
clone size: .
CDR3 protein: CASSFSGRATSYNEQFF

J gene: TRBJ2-2
V gene: TRBV27
clone size: .
CDR3 protein: CASSSLGQGAAGELFF

J gene: TRBJ1-2
V gene: TRBV7-9
clone size: once
CDR3 protein: CASSLALRDNYGYTF

J gene: TRBJ1-5
V gene: TRBV28
clone size: .
CDR3 protein: CASSFEDSLNQPQHF